These 11 T cell receptor beta chains share one sample of origin, sequenced in a study of T-cell memory formation after mild COVID-19 (dated by TCRdb to about 2021). Library preparation employed 5' RACE. Sequencing instrument: Illumina NovaSeq 6000. Using fastp trimming at Q25 and MiXCR clonotype assembly, TCRdb reanalyzed the public sequencing data and kept in-frame beta chains. CDR3 protein duplicates are merged, each entry listing the most common genes and DNA. The sample table records roughly 140,000 distinct CDR3 sequences; 14% of these occur just once. The biggest ten clones account for 25% to 30% of the sample. The sequencing input was PBMCs or a T cell subset sorted from them (not recorded which). These receptors were obtained from an adult woman who had mild COVID-19 (a few samples of this study predate the infection). The sample titles of this study are shuffled in the database, so cell type and time point are left out; the donor was told from shared clones.

Ten or more counts support this clonotype. The gene calls are TRBV7-6 and TRBJ2-5, with TRBD2 as a possible D gene (5 bases). V was cut by 0 bases and J by 5 bases, with 13 bases left in between. The CDR3 is made up of 15 amino acids. Germline CDR1 reads SGHVS; CDR2 reads FNYEAQ. The CDR3 here is CASSLATEGVETQYF. CDR3 nucleotides: TGTGCCAGCAGCTTAGCCACAGAGGGTGTGGAGACCCAGTACTTC. The whole variable domain, remainder taken from reference TRBV7-6 and TRBJ2-5, is GAGVSQSPRYKVTKRGQDVALRCDPISGHVSLYWYRQALGQGPEFLTYFNYEAQQDKSGLPNDRFSAERPEGSISTLTIQRTEQRDSAMYRCASSLATEGVETQYFGPGTRLLVL.

This clonotype was counted between two and nine times. The chain uses TRBV12-3 or TRBV12-4 and TRBJ2-7; D could derive from TRBD1 or TRBD2 (5 bases each). The length of the CDR3 is 14 residues. V shed 5 bases and J shed 5 bases, with 16 bases lying between them. The CDR3 DNA is TGTGCCAGCAGTCCTCCGTGGGGGACCGACGAGCAGTACTTC. Protein sequence: CASSPPWGTDEQYF.

This clonotype has more than one count but fewer than ten. This chain's CDR3 is CASRRTVGDYEQYF. The CDR3 DNA reads TGCGCCAGCAGACGGACAGTGGGGGACTACGAGCAGTACTTC. The chain links TRBV5-1 to TRBJ2-7; D possibly corresponds to TRBD1 (6 bases). Germline lookup yields CDR1 SGHRS and CDR2 YFSETQ. Trimming cost V 5 bases and J 3 bases, with 15 bases left between them. The CDR3 consists of 14 residues.

This clonotype was seen a few times. The chain carries TRBV7-9 and TRBJ2-7; the D is unclear. V lost 5 bases to trimming and J lost 5 bases, with 7 bases between them. The germline V gene has CDR1 SEHNR and CDR2 FQNEAQ (reference sequence). The CDR3 has 11 amino acids. As DNA, the CDR3 is TGTGCCAGCAGCCACGCTGACGAGCAGTACTTC. Amino acid sequence: CASSHADEQYF.

This clonotype showed up just a few times. The gene calls are TRBV5-1 and TRBJ2-1; 7 bases fit TRBD1. J gave up 8 bases and V 1 base, and 0 bases lay outside the gene matches. CDR1 is SGHRS, CDR2 YFSETQ, per germline. The CDR3 contains 12 residues. The CDR3 bases are TGCGCCAGCAGCTTGACAGGGGATGAGCAGTTCTTC. Amino acid sequence: CASSLTGDEQFF.

The V call is TRBV7-9, the J call TRBJ2-7; D is unresolved. CDR3 length equals 12 residues. From germline, CDR1 is SEHNR and CDR2 FQNEAQ (reference sequence). The V gene lost 8 bases and the J gene lost 3 bases, with 11 bases spanning the gap. The CDR3 protein is CASGVGNYEQYF. The CDR3 nucleotides are TGTGCCAGCGGTGTGGGAAACTACGAGCAGTACTTC.

This clonotype occurred a few times. The V gene is TRBV19, the J gene TRBJ2-1; TRBD1 aligns across 10 bases. Per the germline V gene, CDR1 is LNHDA and CDR2 is SQIVND (reference sequence). This CDR3 spans 15 amino acids. V shed 6 bases, J shed 6 bases, and the junction held 8 bases outside the gene matches. Here the CDR3 reads CASRAPGQGINEQFF. The DNA of the CDR3 is TGTGCCAGTAGAGCTCCGGGACAGGGGATCAATGAGCAGTTCTTC.

This rearrangement joins TRBV21-1 to TRBJ2-5; the DNA was not compared with TRBD1, the D call given in the table. TRBV21-1 is a recognized pseudogene. The CDR3 has 16 residues. CDR3 in amino acids: CASSVSDRMPWETQYF. CDR3 bases: TGTGCCAGCAGCGTATCCGACAGGATGCCCTGGGAGACCCAGTACTTC.

J is TRBJ1-2 and V is TRBV9, with 9 positions matching TRBD1. From germline, CDR1 is SGDLS and CDR2 YYNGEE. This CDR3 spans 14 amino acids. V dropped 6 bases and J dropped 8; count of bases not matched to a gene: 11. CDR3 DNA sequence: TGTGCCAGCACCGAGTCCGGGACAGGGCAAGGCTACACCTTC. This translates into CASTESGTGQGYTF.

This rearrangement joins TRBV5-1 to TRBJ2-3; a possible D gene is TRBD2 (5 bases). The germline V gene has CDR1 SGHRS and CDR2 YFSETQ. This CDR3 has 19 amino acids. The V end was cut by 2 bases, the J end by 2 bases, with 24 bases between. CDR3 region: CASSFLGVGAGENTDTQYF. The CDR3 region has the DNA TGCGCCAGCAGCTTCCTCGGGGTAGGTGCAGGCGAAAACACAGATACGCAGTATTTT.

This clonotype appeared a few times. This chain uses TRBV12-3 or TRBV12-4 with TRBJ2-3; 9 nucleotides line up with TRBD2. This CDR3 has 19 residues. Unmatched junction bases numbered 17, after V lost 5 bases and J lost 2 bases. In DNA form, the CDR3 reads TGTGCCAGCAGTCCCCAATATATTAGCGGGAGCCCGACCACAGATACGCAGTATTTT. It is translated as CASSPQYISGSPTTDTQYF.